The clone carrying this T cell receptor (beta chain) was seen repeatedly, ten times or more. Its antigen remains unidentified. The sample is drawn from a study of CD8 T cells in ankylosing spondylitis. The study, taken as a whole, reports: Those disease-linked clones were CD8+; they were also relatively rare in peripheral blood. Seemingly characteristic of ankylosing spondylitis blood was a TCR beta motif consisting of under 10 highly homologous variants. Reportedly, significant enrichment of disease-linked clones occurred in matched ankylosing spondylitis synovial fluid.

As the method for making TCR beta libraries, quantitative 5'-RACE with molecular barcodes was used. TCRdb reprocessed the 5' RACE reads with MiXCR, giving one entry per CDR3 protein. The sample records 250,000 to 400,000 distinct CDR3 sequences, roughly 11% being singletons. This CDR3 is built from 17 residues. CDR1 and CDR2 (germline): SGHRS, YFSETQ. Trimming stripped 5 bases from V and 1 base from J, with 20 bases between. The rearrangement joins TRBV5-1 to TRBJ2-3, with D possibly called TRBD1 or TRBD2 (6 bases each). Sequenced sample: blood, either unsorted or a sorted T cell fraction (not recorded which). The TCR was taken from a female donor with ankylosing spondylitis or in good health (not recorded which). In DNA form, the CDR3 reads TGCGCCAGCAGTTCGGGGGAACAGGGTGACGGCACAGATACGCAGTATTTT. Its translation is CASSSGEQGDGTDTQYF.